This is a list of T cell receptor beta chains from one sample in a study of T cells in Graves' hyperthyroidism and ophthalmopathy. TCRdb independently ran MiXCR on the multiplex PCR reads; one entry per CDR3 protein. The table has fewer than 800,000 distinct CDR3 sequences, roughly 17% seen once. Input material: blood. These receptors all stem from a young man with Graves' hyperthyroidism. CDR3s include the opening cysteine and the closing phenylalanine or tryptophan. A D gene is named only where the DNA matches it firmly. Not every row has a clone size; where given, it reads once, few, many or a size class.

J gene	D gene	V gene	clone size	CDR3 DNA	CDR3 protein
TRBJ2-1	-	TRBV28	many	TGTGCCAGCAGAAGGGTCAATGAGCAGTTCTTC	CASRRVNEQFF
TRBJ2-1	TRBD2	TRBV12-3/TRBV12-4	many	TGTGCCAGCAGGCTAAACCTAGCGGCTACCTACAATGAGCAGTTCTTC	CASRLNLAATYNEQFF
TRBJ2-3	TRBD2	TRBV9	-	TGTGCCAGCAGCGTAGGGGCTAGCGGGAGTTCAGATACGCAGTATTTT	CASSVGASGSSDTQYF
TRBJ1-1	-	TRBV6-1	few	TGTGCCAGCAGTGAAGCCGGGTTTACTGAAGCTTTCTTT	CASSEAGFTEAFF
TRBJ1-1	TRBD1	TRBV30	many	TGTGCCTGGAGTGTGGGACAGCTGAACACTGAAGCTTTCTTT	CAWSVGQLNTEAFF
TRBJ2-3	TRBD2	TRBV7-3	-	TGTGCCAGCAGCTTATTTCCAGCGGGGGCTGGCACAGATACGCAGTATTTT	CASSLFPAGAGTDTQYF
TRBJ1-5	TRBD1	TRBV4-1	-	TGCGCCAGCAGCCAAGTAGGGACAGGGGAGCAGCCCCAGCATTTT	CASSQVGTGEQPQHF
TRBJ1-1	TRBD1	TRBV2	many	TGTGCCAGCAGACCTCGGACAGGGAGCAACACTGAAGCTTTCTTT	CASRPRTGSNTEAFF
TRBJ2-7	-	TRBV27	few	TGTGCCAGCAGTTTTCGTAGAGCCACCTACGAGCAGTACTTC	CASSFRRATYEQYF
TRBJ1-1	-	TRBV27	many	TGTGCCAGCATTAGACAGATCAACACTGAAGCTTTCTTT	CASIRQINTEAFF
TRBJ1-6	-	TRBV9	many	TGTGCCAGCAGCGTAGAACAGGGAGGTTCACCCCTCCACTTT	CASSVEQGGSPLHF
TRBJ1-1	-	TRBV28	many	TGTGCCAGCAGTTTATCGCGCGCTGAAGCTTTCTTT	CASSLSRAEAFF
TRBJ1-1	-	TRBV19	few	TGTGCCAGTACCGACTCGATCTGGCCGGACACTGAAGCTTTCTTT	CASTDSIWPDTEAFF